This T cell receptor (beta chain) came from a study of regulatory T cells in long-lasting Graves disease. Arm-PCR of CDR3 regions and iRepertoire HTBI primers were used to build TCR beta libraries. TCRdb passed the multiplex PCR reads through MiXCR, listing each CDR3 protein once. The data show 400,000 to 550,000 distinct CDR3 sequences, over 15% seen once. The time point denotes: newly diagnosed GD, antithyroid drugs for less than 3 months. The TCR library used RNA extracted from PBMCs. This CDR3 is built from 15 residues. Germline V gene data show CDR1 as SGHRS and CDR2 as YFSETQ. V lost 2 bases and J 4 bases, leaving 12 bases between the germline ends. A further study also used this sample, focusing on T cells in Graves' hyperthyroidism and ophthalmopathy. That work contributes: A model of 13 V-J pairs discriminated ophthalmopathy from stable hyperthyroidism.

The receptor was derived from a woman in her twenties or thirties with Graves disease. The material sequenced was peripheral blood mononuclear cells (PBMCs), taken at new diagnosis, from a patient treated with antithyroid drugs. V gene TRBV5-1 combines with J gene TRBJ2-2, with D perhaps matching TRBD1 or TRBD2 (6 bases each). CDR3 sequence reads: CASSFRGQGTGELFF. DNA of the CDR3: TGCGCCAGCAGCTTTCGGGGGCAGGGCACCGGGGAGCTGTTTTTT.